One T cell receptor (beta chain) is described in this entry. Trimming took 4 bases from V and 2 from J; bases not matched to a gene: 14. This CDR3 has 17 amino acids. Germline V gives CDR1 LGHDT, CDR2 YNNKEL (reference sequence). TCR beta CDR3 sequences were amplified from RNA transcripts. HTBI primers were employed in a first-round RT-PCR of the TCR CDR3. TCRdb processed the multiplex PCR reads anew with MiXCR; each CDR3 protein has one entry. The table records 350,000 to 450,000 distinct CDR3 sequences, roughly 13% of them present only once. These data are taken from a study of T cells in Graves' hyperthyroidism and ophthalmopathy. Each person with ophthalmopathy scored at least 3 on the Clinical Activity Score, reached NOSPECS grade 4 or higher, and had been ill under 3 months. Used for diagnoses were clinical symptoms, serum thyroxine and TRAb, thyroid ultrasound and orbital computed tomography.

The chain carries TRBV3-1 and TRBJ2-7; 7 nucleotides align to TRBD2. The sequenced sample consisted of blood. This receptor was identified in a man aged 45 to 65 with Graves' ophthalmopathy. Here the CDR3 reads CASSRPTWPRGAYEQYF. The CDR3 DNA sequence: TGTGCCAGCAGCCGCCCGACATGGCCCCGGGGGGCCTACGAGCAGTACTTC.